This TCR beta chain originates from a study of tumor-infiltrating lymphocytes in primary liver carcinoma. The overall study: The patients comprised men and women between the ages of 30 and 69 years. The study reported T1-T3 N0M0 tumors spanning 4.2 to 10 cm.

Starting from 500 ng of total RNA, TCR beta cDNA was produced with a primer in the constant region. Each TCR beta library was derived from three nested multiplex PCR rounds that employed slightly modified ARM-PCR. TCRdb re-called the multiplex PCR reads with MiXCR, one entry per CDR3 protein. Of under 110,000 distinct CDR3 sequences listed, around 73% are singletons. This clonotype was seen many times. Unsorted bulk tissue, about 18-32 mg of it, served as the source for co-extraction of RNA and DNA. The cohort consisted of patients whose primary liver carcinoma was surgically resected. Sequencing input: liver tumor tissue from sampling region 2. Subset: tumor region T2, inferior pole. The receptor's source is a woman aged 60 to 75 with primary liver carcinoma and hepatitis B virus infection.

The CDR3 DNA reads TGTGCCAGAAGCTACGGGCCTCCCAGCACCGGGGAGCTGTTTTTT. Translating gives CARSYGPPSTGELFF. V and J are TRBV5-3 and TRBJ2-2; D gene unclear. TRBV5-3 carries the ORF label, with uncertain function. Trimming removed 3 bases at V and 4 bases at J, with 13 bases between. There are 15 residues in the CDR3.